This T cell receptor beta chain was identified during a study of regulatory T cells in long-lasting Graves disease. Study findings and constraints: Patients with persistent Graves' had lower TCR diversity than newly diagnosed patients.

With iRepertoire HTBI primers and Arm-PCR of CDR3 regions, TCR beta libraries were built. TCRdb analysed the multiplex PCR reads with MiXCR anew, one entry per CDR3 protein. The sample holds about 360,000 distinct CDR3 sequences, roughly 16% seen once. Points on this clonotype: The antigen remains undetermined.

Time point noted: newly diagnosed GD, antithyroid drugs for less than 3 months. From PBMCs, RNA was extracted and then used to make the TCR library. The same data also went into a second study, on T cells in Graves' hyperthyroidism and ophthalmopathy. That publication notes: Stable hyperthyroidism was told apart from ophthalmopathy by a model built on 13 V-J features.

This receptor was identified in a woman between 18 and 29 years old with Graves disease. The sequencing used peripheral blood mononuclear cells (PBMCs), collected at new diagnosis, from a patient treated with antithyroid drugs.

The CDR3 loop is CASSVIETGELFF. CDR3 nucleotide sequence: TGTGCCAGCAGCGTGATCGAGACCGGGGAGCTGTTTTTT. V usage is TRBV9 and J usage is TRBJ2-2; unclear D gene. Per germline, CDR1 SGDLS and CDR2 YYNGEE. Trimming removed 2 bases from V and 5 bases from J, with 7 bases in between. The CDR3 covers 13 residues.